This T cell receptor (beta chain) emerged from a study of T cells in Graves' hyperthyroidism and ophthalmopathy. Authors of the study amplified TCR beta CDR3 regions from RNA transcripts. A first-round RT-PCR of the TCR CDR3 used the HTBI primer set. TCRdb passed the multiplex PCR reads through MiXCR, listing each CDR3 protein once. The sample holds around 240,000 distinct CDR3 sequences; 13% to 15% are singletons and the top ten take 13%. The V gene lost 3 bases and the J gene lost 4 bases, with 16 bases spanning the gap. The germline V gene has CDR1 SGDLS and CDR2 YYNGEE. There are 15 residues in the CDR3.

Input material: blood. This TCR came from a middle-aged woman with Graves' hyperthyroidism that later progressed to Graves' ophthalmopathy. This chain links TRBV9 with TRBJ2-5, with D possibly TRBD2 on 5 matching bases. CDR3 sequence reads: CASSAFGIWGETQYF. Here the CDR3 DNA reads TGTGCCAGCAGCGCATTCGGGATTTGGGGAGAGACCCAGTACTTC. Supplemented by reference TRBV9 and TRBJ2-5, the full variable domain reads DSGVTQTPKHLITATGQRVTLRCSPRSGDLSVYWYQQSLDQGLQFLIQYYNGEERAKGNILERFSAQQFPDLHSELNLSSLELGDSALYFCASSAFGIWGETQYFGPGTRLLVL.